These 8 T cell receptor beta chains came from one sample sequenced in a study of shared clonotypes between healthy human individuals. TCRdb's copy holds only in-frame clones and misses some; the assay was immunoSEQ multiplex PCR. This table has roughly 600,000 clones, 98% appearing once. The naive CD8 subset, CD45RO-negative cells positively selected for CCR7, excluded terminally differentiated effector memory CD45RA+ cells. Sequencing was carried out using naive CD8+ T cells sorted from blood. The receptors shown here come from a man younger than 45 in good health.

Notes on this clone: The sample has other DNA sequences that encode this CDR3 too. V and J are TRBV29-1 and TRBJ2-7, with D possibly matching TRBD2 (5 bases). The CDR3 is made up of 13 amino acids. The ends were cut back, 3 bases at V and 0 bases at J, with 9 bases in the middle. Per germline, CDR1 SQVTM and CDR2 ANQGSEA. The CDR3: CSVEPGGSYEQYF. DNA of the CDR3: TGCAGCGTTGAGCCAGGAGGCTCCTACGAGCAGTACTTC.

The chain links TRBV14 to TRBJ2-1; D ambiguous. The CDR3 is made up of 12 amino acids. The V and J ends lost 2 bases and 8 bases respectively, with 7 bases between them. Germline lookup yields CDR1 SGHDN and CDR2 FVKESK. The CDR3 sequence: CASSQLQDEQFF. CDR3 in DNA: TGTGCCAGCAGCCAACTCCAGGATGAGCAGTTCTTC.

This rearrangement joins TRBV15 to TRBJ1-3, with D possibly TRBD1 on 6 matching bases. Trimming stripped 5 bases from V and 7 bases from J, with 15 bases between. Germline V gene lookup returns CDR1 LNHNV and CDR2 YYDKDF (reference sequence). The CDR3 is 14 residues long. CDR3 loop: CATSRDRPGNTIYF. The CDR3 DNA reads TGTGCCACCAGCCGTGACAGGCCCGGCAACACCATATATTTT.

The chain is built from TRBV7-9 and TRBJ2-1; D perhaps matches TRBD1 (5 bases). The CDR3 is 15 residues long. Trimming pared 6 bases from V and 3 bases from J, leaving 15 bases between. Germline assignment: CDR1 SEHNR and CDR2 FQNEAQ (reference sequence). CDR3 sequence (DNA): TGTGCCAGCAGACGGGCAGGGTCCCTCTACAATGAGCAGTTCTTC. This encodes CASRRAGSLYNEQFF.

Turning to this clone: Other DNA sequences within the sample encode an identical CDR3. The V and J genes are TRBV2 and TRBJ2-1, with no clear D. V shed 6 bases and J shed 7 bases, with 4 bases lying between them. The CDR3 has 10 amino acids. The germline V gene has CDR1 SNHLY and CDR2 FYNNEI. CDR3 amino acids: CASRGNEQFF. The CDR3 bases are TGTGCCAGCAGGGGGAATGAGCAGTTCTTC.

The rearrangement links TRBV4-1 to TRBJ2-3, with a possible D match to TRBD1 (6 bases). The germline V and J ends were trimmed by 1 base and 2 bases, with 13 bases remaining between them. Germline V CDR1 and CDR2: MGHRA, YSYEKL. This CDR3 has 16 residues. CDR3 sequence: CASSQAPQGFTDTQYF. The CDR3 DNA reads as TGCGCCAGCAGCCAAGCGCCCCAGGGGTTCACAGATACGCAGTATTTT.

The CDR3 DNA sequence: TGCAGCGTTGGGGAATTCTCCTACAATGAGCAGTTCTTC. It is translated as CSVGEFSYNEQFF. This chain joins TRBV29-1 and TRBJ2-1; D remains ambiguous. The ends were cut back, 4 bases at V and 0 bases at J, with 7 bases in the middle. The germline CDR1 and CDR2 sequences are SQVTM and ANQGSEA. The CDR3 extends over 13 amino acids.

This rearrangement joins TRBV4-2 to TRBJ2-7, with 8 bases matching TRBD2. CDR3 length equals 15 residues. The V gene end was trimmed by 2 bases and the J gene end by 5 bases; junction bases not matched to a gene: 8. Germline CDR1 and CDR2: LGHNA and YNFKEQ. The CDR3 sequence is CASSQQSGSINEQYF. The CDR3 DNA reads as TGTGCCAGCAGCCAACAAAGCGGGAGTATCAACGAGCAGTACTTC.